This is a list of T cell receptor beta chains from one sample in a study of cytomegalovirus exposure and HLA in healthy donors. This table comes from immunoSEQ multiplex PCR, and its TCRdb copy is limited to in-frame clones, with some not included. The repertoire holds fewer than 90,000 clones, with approximately 63% as singletons. Sequences were obtained from PBMCs. The source of these receptors is a woman aged 50 to 60 in good health and CMV-seropositive. The CDR3 runs from the conserved cysteine through the conserved F or W. A D gene is named only where the DNA matches it firmly. A row's size may be missing; if present it is once, few, many or a size class.

V: TRBV5-1; length: 14; D: .; J: TRBJ2-1; size: .; DNA: TGCGCCAGCAGCTTTCAGGACTCCTACAATGAGCAGTTCTTC; CDR3: CASSFQDSYNEQFF
V: TRBV7-2; length: 17; D: TRBD2; J: TRBJ2-5; size: once; DNA: TGTGCCAGCAGCTTAGCCATGCGGGGGGCCTACGAAGAGACCCAGTACTTC; CDR3: CASSLAMRGAYEETQYF
V: TRBV4-1; length: 18; D: .; J: TRBJ1-2; size: .; DNA: TGCGCCAGCAGCCAAGACCCTCAGAGGTATATCAAAGTTTCTGGCTACACCTTC; CDR3: CASSQDPQRYIKVSGYTF
V: TRBV27; length: 17; D: .; J: TRBJ2-5; size: .; DNA: TGTGCCAGCAGTTTCTCTCGAAGTATTAATTCGGGAGAGACCCAGTACTTC; CDR3: CASSFSRSINSGETQYF
V: TRBV10-1; length: 15; D: TRBD1; J: TRBJ2-7; size: few; DNA: TGCGCCAGCAGTGAAGGGACAGGGTGGTCCTACGAGCAGTACTTC; CDR3: CASSEGTGWSYEQYF
V: TRBV5-6; length: 14; D: TRBD1; J: TRBJ1-2; size: once; DNA: TGTGCCAGCAGCCCCCGAACAGGGGTGGATGGCTACACCTTC; CDR3: CASSPRTGVDGYTF
V: TRBV11-2; length: 15; D: TRBD1; J: TRBJ2-7; size: .; DNA: TGTGCCAGCAGCTTGACAGGGGAAAGCTCCTACGAGCAGTACTTC; CDR3: CASSLTGESSYEQYF
V: TRBV19; length: 13; D: .; J: TRBJ1-2; size: .; DNA: TGTGCCAGTAGTATAGGGGGAGCCTATGGCTACACCTTC; CDR3: CASSIGGAYGYTF
V: TRBV28; length: 15; D: TRBD2; J: TRBJ2-5; size: few; DNA: TGTGCCAGCGGACTAGCGGGGGGGCGGGGGGAGACCCAGTACTTC; CDR3: CASGLAGGRGETQYF
V: TRBV7-2; length: 15; D: TRBD2; J: TRBJ2-1; size: .; DNA: TGTGCCAGCAGCTTAGTTAGCGGGGGGTACAATGAGCAGTTCTTC; CDR3: CASSLVSGGYNEQFF
V: TRBV5-1; length: 15; D: .; J: TRBJ1-4; size: .; DNA: TGCGCCAGCAGCGACCCGACAGCCGATAATGAAAAACTGTTTTTT; CDR3: CASSDPTADNEKLFF
V: TRBV11-2; length: 17; D: TRBD2; J: TRBJ2-1; size: once; DNA: TGTGCCAGCAGCCTGGGACTAGCGGGGGGATCCTACAATGAGCAGTTCTTC; CDR3: CASSLGLAGGSYNEQFF
V: TRBV6-1; length: 15; D: TRBD2; J: TRBJ2-3; size: few; DNA: TGTGCCAGCAGTGGACTAGCGGGAGGGCCAGATACGCAGTATTTT; CDR3: CASSGLAGGPDTQYF
V: TRBV10-1; length: 14; D: .; J: TRBJ1-1; size: .; DNA: TGCGCCAGCAGTGAGTTTGGAGGGACCGCTGAAGCTTTCTTT; CDR3: CASSEFGGTAEAFF
V: TRBV9; length: 18; D: TRBD2; J: TRBJ2-7; size: few; DNA: TGTGCCAGCAGCGCTGATGCGACTAGCGGGAGGAGTCCCTACGAGCAGTACTTC; CDR3: CASSADATSGRSPYEQYF
V: TRBV2; length: 15; D: TRBD2; J: TRBJ2-1; size: once; DNA: TGTGCCAGCAGTCCACTAGCGGGAGCAGACAATGAGCAGTTCTTC; CDR3: CASSPLAGADNEQFF
V: TRBV2; length: 17; D: TRBD2; J: TRBJ2-5; size: .; DNA: TGTGCCAGCAGTGGGCTTACTAGCGGGAGGGGACAAGAGACCCAGTACTTC; CDR3: CASSGLTSGRGQETQYF
V: TRBV30; length: 12; D: .; J: TRBJ1-1; size: .; DNA: TGTGCCTCCTCACTCGAGGGCACTGAAGCTTTCTTT; CDR3: CASSLEGTEAFF
V: TRBV11-2; length: 14; D: .; J: TRBJ1-2; size: .; DNA: TGTGCCAGCAGCCACCCTACCCCTAACTATGGCTACACCTTC; CDR3: CASSHPTPNYGYTF
V: TRBV5-1; length: 13; D: .; J: TRBJ2-7; size: .; DNA: TGCGCCAGCAGCGTGACAGGAGCCTACGAGCAGTACTTC; CDR3: CASSVTGAYEQYF